This record looks at one TCR beta chain sequence and its context. Its specificity is unknown. A junction end diverges from the germline sequence, so it may reflect a read error. This CDR3 contains 18 residues. Germline-derived CDR1 and CDR2 are MGHRA and YSYEKL. This sample is drawn from a study of blood T cells in healthy people across ages. General observations from the study: Estimates of total diversity, which came from one million sequenced T cells, were considered to be underestimates.

A second PCR, run for about 6 to 12 cycles, used a sample-barcoded 5' primer plus a J-beta primer mix. A template-switch adaptor that had 12 random nucleotides put a tag on each cDNA molecule. Each single sample gave us at least 3 million CDR3-containing paired-end reads. TCRdb reprocessed the 5' RACE reads with MiXCR, giving one entry per CDR3 protein. The data contain some 1,000,000 distinct CDR3 sequences, roughly 24% of them singletons. The sample also formed part of further work on T cells of mothers and their children.

The receptor was derived from a girl aged 2-10 years in good health. This rearrangement joins TRBV4-1 to TRBJ1-4; D not certain. The sample was blood. The CDR3, as DNA: TGCACCAGCAGCCAAGATACGGGGAGGGTTCTAACTAATGAAAAACTGTTTTTT. Translating gives CTSSQDTGRVLTNEKLFF.